This entry lists 31 T cell receptor beta chains sequenced from one sample in a study of blood T cells in healthy people across ages. Together with a sample-barcoded 5' primer, a J-beta primer mix was included in a second PCR lasting about 7 to 12 cycles. Using its own MiXCR run on the 5' RACE reads, TCRdb lists one record per CDR3 protein. This table holds 700,000 to 800,000 distinct CDR3 sequences, around 40% found once. The source material was blood. The receptors originated from an older woman in good health.

The chain links TRBV9 to TRBJ1-2, with D possibly being TRBD1 (6 bases). The CDR3 is 16 residues long. Germline V gives CDR1 SGDLS, CDR2 YYNGEE. V dropped 0 bases and J dropped 3 bases, with 15 bases sitting between them. CDR3 sequence reads: CASSVAWAGEDYGYTF. CDR3 nucleotides: TGTGCCAGCAGCGTAGCTTGGGCAGGGGAAGACTATGGCTACACCTTC.

This clonotype was detected many times. The J gene is TRBJ2-1, the V gene TRBV5-1; TRBD1 matches 8 bases. Germline V gene data show CDR1 as SGHRS and CDR2 as YFSETQ. There are 14 residues in the CDR3. V was pared by 5 bases and J by 5 bases, with 6 bases of the junction left unmatched. The CDR3 sequence: CASSPGGPNNEQFF. DNA of the CDR3: TGCGCCAGCAGTCCAGGGGGCCCGAACAATGAGCAGTTCTTC. The complete variable domain, with remaining parts taken from reference TRBV5-1 and TRBJ2-1, reads KAGVTQTPRYLIKTRGQQVTLSCSPISGHRSVSWYQQTPGQGLQFLFEYFSETQRNKGNFPGRFSGRQFSNSRSEMNVSTLELGDSALYLCASSPGGPNNEQFFGPGTRLTVL.

The chain links TRBV4-1 to TRBJ1-5, with 8 bases matching TRBD1. The CDR3 extends over 17 amino acids. V dropped 3 bases and J dropped 3; count of bases not matched to a gene: 10. CDR1 is MGHRA, CDR2 YSYEKL, per germline. The CDR3 DNA follows: TGCGCCAGCAGCCACATGGACAGGGCCGCTGACAATCAGCCCCAGCATTTT. Encoded protein: CASSHMDRAADNQPQHF.

This clonotype was observed a few times. V gene TRBV7-9 combines with J gene TRBJ2-1; 8 bases align to TRBD2. After removal of 3 bases from V and 3 bases from J, the junction contained 10 bases not matched to a gene. Germline V CDR1 and CDR2: SEHNR, FQNEAQ (reference sequence). CDR3 length equals 17 residues. The CDR3 coding sequence is TGTGCCAGCAGCTTTGCCTTAGCGGGATCTTTCTACAATGAGCAGTTCTTC. Its protein is CASSFALAGSFYNEQFF.

This clonotype appeared a few times. The chain joins TRBV6-2 or TRBV6-3 to TRBJ2-7, with D perhaps TRBD1 (6 bases). The germline V gene has CDR1 MNHEY and CDR2 SVGEGT. The ends were cut back, 4 bases at V and 5 bases at J, with 15 bases in the middle. CDR3 length: 14 residues. This chain's CDR3 is CASSLTGRPHEQYF. The CDR3 nucleotides read TGTGCCAGCAGTTTGACAGGAAGACCGCACGAGCAGTACTTC.

This clonotype was found a few times. This chain uses TRBV5-1 with TRBJ2-1; 7 bases are a match to TRBD1. The ends lost 4 bases at V and 6 bases at J; junction bases unmatched: 10. There are 15 residues in the CDR3. In germline, CDR1 is SGHRS, CDR2 YFSETQ. CDR3 in DNA: TGCGCCAGCAGCGCCACCGGGACAGACTTCAATGAGCAGTTCTTC. Its translation: CASSATGTDFNEQFF.

This clonotype was counted ten times or more. This chain connects TRBV7-9 to TRBJ1-5; weak D call: TRBD1 (6 bases). V lost 5 bases, J lost 4 bases, and 12 bases lay in between. The CDR3 is 14 residues long. CDR1 is SEHNR, CDR2 FQNEAQ, per germline (reference sequence). The CDR3 is CASSLQGGNQPQHF. CDR3 DNA sequence: TGTGCCAGCAGCCTACAGGGTGGGAATCAGCCCCAGCATTTT.

In its sample, this clonotype was seen a few times. The V gene is TRBV24-1, the J gene TRBJ2-1; D uncertain. Trimming shortened V by 1 base and J by 10 bases, and 4 bases separated the two germline ends. The CDR3 is 11 amino acids. Germline V gene data show CDR1 as KGHDR and CDR2 as SFDVKD. The CDR3 nucleotides read TGTGCCACCAGTGATTTTCGCGAGCAGTTCTTC. As protein: CATSDFREQFF.

This sequence joins TRBV20-1 and TRBJ2-1; no firm D call. The CDR3 sequence is 15 residues long. Looked up from germline, CDR1 is DFQATT and CDR2 is SNEGSKA (reference sequence). Trimming pared 0 bases from V and 2 bases from J, leaving 11 bases between. The CDR3 sequence is CSARDNRLTYNEQFF. The DNA for the CDR3 is TGCAGTGCTAGAGACAATCGGTTAACCTACAATGAGCAGTTCTTC.

In its sample, this clonotype was seen a few times. V and J are TRBV9 and TRBJ2-3, with 7 nucleotides matching TRBD1. This CDR3 comprises 14 residues. The germline CDR1 and CDR2 sequences are SGDLS and YYNGEE. Germline trimming cut 4 bases from V and 6 bases from J; bases unmatched to any gene: 8. CDR3 sequence (DNA): TGTGCCAGCAGCCGGGACAGTGATGGGGATACGCAGTATTTT. Its translation is CASSRDSDGDTQYF. Full variable domain (outside the CDR3, taken from reference TRBV9 and TRBJ2-3): DSGVTQTPKHLITATGQRVTLRCSPRSGDLSVYWYQQSLDQGLQFLIQYYNGEERAKGNILERFSAQQFPDLHSELNLSSLELGDSALYFCASSRDSDGDTQYFGPGTRLTVL.

This clonotype was observed a few times. CDR3 sequence: CASSLARGHNEQFF. The CDR3 bases are TGTGCCAGCAGCTTAGCGCGGGGCCACAATGAGCAGTTCTTC. This rearrangement joins TRBV7-9 to TRBJ2-1; D may be TRBD2 (6 bases). CDR1 SEHNR and CDR2 FQNEAQ come from the germline V gene (reference sequence). The CDR3 has 14 amino acids. V gave up 0 bases and J gave up 5 bases, with 8 bases separating them.

In its sample, this clonotype was seen a few times. The V and J genes are TRBV5-1 and TRBJ2-3, with 7 bases aligning to TRBD1. V gave up 0 bases and J gave up 4 bases; unmatched junction bases: 2. The CDR3 totals 14 residues. Germline V CDR1 and CDR2: SGHRS, YFSETQ. CDR3: CASSLGDSPDTQYF. In DNA form, the CDR3 reads TGCGCCAGCAGCTTGGGGGACAGCCCAGATACGCAGTATTTT.

This clonotype turned up a few times. The rearrangement joins TRBV2 to TRBJ2-7; the D is unclear. CDR3 length: 12 residues. Germline V gene lookup returns CDR1 SNHLY and CDR2 FYNNEI. Trimming removed 7 bases at V and 0 bases at J, with 7 bases between. The CDR3 here is CASNGYSYEQYF. As DNA, the CDR3 is TGTGCCAGCAACGGCTACTCCTACGAGCAGTACTTC.

The chain combines TRBV11-1 with TRBJ1-1, with D hard to call. The CDR3 consists of 14 residues. In germline, CDR1 is SGHAT, CDR2 FQDESV (reference sequence). V was shortened by 3 bases and J by 5 bases, with 13 bases between the two germline ends. As DNA, the CDR3 is TGTGCCAGCAGCTTCCAGGACTCGGGGACTGAAGCTTTCTTT. Translating it yields CASSFQDSGTEAFF.

This clonotype appeared a few times. This chain joins TRBV6-2 or TRBV6-3 and TRBJ2-7; 8 bases line up with TRBD2. Per germline, CDR1 MNHEY and CDR2 SVGEGT. J lost 3 bases, V lost 2 bases, and 3 bases had no gene match. This CDR3 contains 14 residues. In DNA form, the CDR3 reads TGTGCCAGCAGTTACCCGGGGGGGTTCTACGAGCAGTACTTC. It yields the protein CASSYPGGFYEQYF.

As concerns this clonotype: A much larger clone is a single base away; this may be a read error. The rearrangement uses TRBV29-1 and TRBJ1-5, with a weak D call TRBD1 (5 bases). Trimming cost V 7 bases and J 2 bases, with 12 bases left between them. Germline-derived CDR1 and CDR2 are SQVTM and ANQGSEA. The CDR3 is 13 amino acids. CDR3: CSARAAGNQPQHF. CDR3 nucleotide sequence: TGCAGCGCCAGGGCTGCTGGCAATCAGCCCCAGCATTTT.

The V gene is TRBV25-1, the J gene TRBJ2-3; D remains unclear. Germline values: CDR1 MGHDK, CDR2 SYGVNS. This CDR3 comprises 15 residues. V was shortened by 4 bases and J by 0 bases, with 11 bases between the two germline ends. The CDR3 protein is CASSGSGYSTDTQYF. CDR3 coding DNA: TGTGCCAGCAGTGGAAGTGGTTATAGCACAGATACGCAGTATTTT.

This clonotype was recorded a few times. This rearrangement joins TRBV20-1 to TRBJ1-1, with 8 bases matching TRBD1. The CDR3 sequence is 16 residues long. V lost 0 bases to trimming and J lost 1 base; unmatched junction nucleotides: 7. Germline V gene data show CDR1 as DFQATT and CDR2 as SNEGSKA (reference sequence). CDR3 loop: CSARDMTGVRNTEAFF. As DNA, the CDR3 is TGCAGTGCTAGAGATATGACAGGGGTCCGGAACACTGAAGCTTTCTTT.

This chain uses TRBV25-1 with TRBJ2-1, with TRBD2 matching 11 bases. Germline V gives CDR1 MGHDK, CDR2 SYGVNS. V lost 6 bases, J lost 6 bases, and 7 bases stayed unmatched. The CDR3 spans 15 residues. In DNA form, the CDR3 reads TGTGCCAGCAGGGGTATTAGCGGGAGGGCCAATGAGCAGTTCTTC. Protein: CASRGISGRANEQFF. Complete variable domain (other parts from reference TRBV25-1 and TRBJ2-1): EADIYQTPRYLVIGTGKKITLECSQTMGHDKMYWYQQDPGMELHLIHYSYGVNSTEKGDLSSESTVSRIRTEHFPLTLESARPSHTSQYLCASRGISGRANEQFFGPGTRLTVL.

This clonotype has just a few counts. The J gene is TRBJ2-2, the V gene TRBV14; D is uncertain. Germline V lookup: CDR1 SGHDN, CDR2 FVKESK. The ends were cut back, 1 base at V and 3 bases at J, with 9 bases in the middle. This CDR3 comprises 15 residues. The CDR3 coding sequence is TGTGCCAGCAGCCAAGGAAGTACCGACACCGGGGAGCTGTTTTTT. Translation gives CASSQGSTDTGELFF.

This clonotype was picked up a small number of times. The CDR3 region is CASSEASRRLTMGYTF. The DNA of the CDR3 is TGTGCCAGCAGTGAAGCGAGCAGGAGACTAACTATGGGCTACACCTTC. V gene TRBV6-1 combines with J gene TRBJ1-2; unclear D gene. Germline V gene data show CDR1 as MNHNS and CDR2 as SASEGT. CDR3 length: 16 amino acids. V was shortened by 0 bases and J by 8 bases, with 19 bases between the two germline ends.

The chain couples TRBV6-4 to TRBJ1-1; D remains ambiguous. Trimming removed 8 bases from V and 7 bases from J, with 14 bases in between. The CDR3 contains 12 residues. The germline gives CDR1 MRHNA, CDR2 SNTAGT. This chain's CDR3 is CASPPGGCEAFF. CDR3 nucleotide sequence: TGTGCCAGCCCCCCCGGCGGGTGTGAAGCTTTCTTT.

The chain employs TRBV20-1 and TRBJ2-1; either TRBD1 or TRBD2 may fit D (6 bases each). The V gene lost 0 bases and the J gene lost 7 bases, with 22 bases spanning the gap. This CDR3 is built from 17 residues. Germline V CDR1 and CDR2: DFQATT, SNEGSKA (reference sequence). The CDR3 DNA reads as TGCAGTGCTAGAGATCGCCGGGGGCTAGCGATCAGTAATGAGCAGTTCTTC. Protein: CSARDRRGLAISNEQFF.

The table lists this clonotype with a few counts. The J gene is TRBJ2-5, the V gene TRBV7-3; TRBD1 aligns across 8 bases. The CDR3 consists of 16 residues. Trimming removed 2 bases from V and 1 base from J; junction bases left unmatched: 6. Germline values: CDR1 SGHTA, CDR2 FQGTGA. DNA of the CDR3: TGTGCCAGCAGCTTATCGACAGGGGATGGCCAAGAGACCCAGTACTTC. Amino acid sequence: CASSLSTGDGQETQYF.

The table lists this clonotype with a few counts. The J gene is TRBJ2-1, the V gene TRBV20-1, with TRBD2 identical over 10 bases. Germline-derived CDR1 and CDR2 are DFQATT and SNEGSKA (reference sequence). The CDR3 has 14 residues. V was pared by 6 bases and J by 2 bases, with 4 bases of the junction left unmatched. In DNA form, the CDR3 reads TGCAGTGCCATCCTAGCGGGGGCCTACAATGAGCAGTTCTTC. Protein: CSAILAGAYNEQFF.

The V call is TRBV7-9, the J call TRBJ2-7; TRBD2 matches 8 bases. Trimming removed 10 bases from V and 5 bases from J; junction bases left unmatched: 7. CDR3 length equals 12 residues. CDR1 and CDR2 (germline): SEHNR, FQNEAQ (reference sequence). CDR3 amino acids: CATHSGTDEQYF. The CDR3 DNA reads as TGTGCCACCCATAGCGGGACCGACGAGCAGTACTTC. The full variable domain, rest sourced from reference TRBV7-9 and TRBJ2-7, is DTGVSQNPRHKITKRGQNVTFRCDPISEHNRLYWYRQTLGQGPEFLTYFQNEAQLEKSRLLSDRFSAERPKGSFSTLEIQRTEQGDSAMYLCATHSGTDEQYFGPGTRLTVT.

This clonotype has a handful of counts. The chain links TRBV7-2 to TRBJ2-7; the D gene is possibly TRBD1 (6 bases). This CDR3 is 16 amino acids long. Deletions cut 2 bases from V and 0 bases from J, with 14 bases between. Looked up from germline, CDR1 is SGHTA and CDR2 is FQGNSA. The DNA of the CDR3 is TGTGCCAGCAGCTTAAGTGCAGGGGAGAGCTCCTACGAGCAGTACTTC. Translating it yields CASSLSAGESSYEQYF.

V and J are TRBV5-5 and TRBJ1-1; D is possibly TRBD1 (5 bases). This CDR3 contains 16 residues. Germline V gene data show CDR1 as SGHKS and CDR2 as YYEKEE (reference sequence). Trimming took off 1 base at V and 2 bases at J, with 15 bases between the two ends. CDR3 region: CASSLSVARANTEAFF. The CDR3 DNA reads TGTGCCAGCAGCTTGTCCGTCGCCAGGGCTAACACTGAAGCTTTCTTT.

The chain joins TRBV20-1 to TRBJ2-7; D is unresolved. The CDR3 is 12 amino acids. V shed 6 bases and J shed 5 bases, with 14 bases lying between them. CDR1 is DFQATT, CDR2 SNEGSKA, per germline (reference sequence). The CDR3 DNA is TGCAGTGCACTCTGGGTCGTCAACGAGCAGTACTTC. It translates to CSALWVVNEQYF.

The V gene is TRBV14, the J gene TRBJ2-5, with 10 bases matching TRBD2. V lost 2 bases and J lost 1; bases outside the gene matches: 1. The V gene's germline CDR1 is SGHDN and CDR2 FVKESK. This CDR3 has 15 amino acids. CDR3 region: CASSQLAGAQETQYF. CDR3 coding DNA: TGTGCCAGCAGCCAACTAGCGGGGGCCCAAGAGACCCAGTACTTC.

The chain links TRBV20-1 to TRBJ2-2; D might be TRBD2 (6 bases). The CDR3 length is 15 residues. V was shortened by 2 bases and J by 0 bases, with 10 bases between the two germline ends. Germline lookup yields CDR1 DFQATT and CDR2 SNEGSKA (reference sequence). The CDR3 spells CSARTGTSNTGELFF. Written as DNA, the CDR3 is TGCAGTGCTAGAACCGGGACTTCGAACACCGGGGAGCTGTTTTTT.